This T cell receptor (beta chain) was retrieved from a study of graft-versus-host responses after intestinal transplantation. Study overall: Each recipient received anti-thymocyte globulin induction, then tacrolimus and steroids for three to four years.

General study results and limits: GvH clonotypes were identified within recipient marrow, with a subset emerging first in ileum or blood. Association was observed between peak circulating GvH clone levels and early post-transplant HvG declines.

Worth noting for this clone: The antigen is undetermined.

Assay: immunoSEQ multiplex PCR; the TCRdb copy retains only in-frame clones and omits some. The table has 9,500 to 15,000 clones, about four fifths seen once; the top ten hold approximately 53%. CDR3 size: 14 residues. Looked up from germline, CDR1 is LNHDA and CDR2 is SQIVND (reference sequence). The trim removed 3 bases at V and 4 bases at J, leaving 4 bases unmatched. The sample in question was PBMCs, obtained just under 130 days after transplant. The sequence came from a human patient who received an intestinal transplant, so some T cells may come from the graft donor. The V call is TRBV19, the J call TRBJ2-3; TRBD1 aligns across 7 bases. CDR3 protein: CASSMTTGADTQYF. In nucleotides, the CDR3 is TGTGCCAGTAGTATGACCACAGGGGCAGATACGCAGTATTTT.